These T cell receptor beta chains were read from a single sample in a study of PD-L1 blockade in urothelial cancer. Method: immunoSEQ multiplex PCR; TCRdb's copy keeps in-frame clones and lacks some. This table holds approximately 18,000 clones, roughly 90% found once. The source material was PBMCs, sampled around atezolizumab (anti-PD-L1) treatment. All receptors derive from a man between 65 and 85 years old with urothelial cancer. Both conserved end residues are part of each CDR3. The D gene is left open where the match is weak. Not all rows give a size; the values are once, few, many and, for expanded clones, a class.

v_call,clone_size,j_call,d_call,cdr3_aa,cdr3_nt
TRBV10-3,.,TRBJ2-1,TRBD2,CASGVAGENEQFF,TGTGCCTCAGGGGTAGCGGGGGAGAATGAGCAGTTCTTC
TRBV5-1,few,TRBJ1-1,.,CASSAGDMNTEAFF,TGCGCCAGCAGTGCAGGGGATATGAACACTGAAGCTTTCTTT
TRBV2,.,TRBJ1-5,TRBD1,CASRGQTNNQPQHF,TGTGCCAGCAGGGGACAGACAAACAATCAGCCCCAGCATTTT
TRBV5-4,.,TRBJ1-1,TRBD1,CASSLGTGLNTEAFF,TGTGCCAGCAGCTTGGGGACAGGGCTGAACACTGAAGCTTTCTTT
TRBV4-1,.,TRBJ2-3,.,CASSQVTGTDTQYF,TGCGCCAGCAGCCAAGTAACCGGGACAGATACGCAGTATTTT
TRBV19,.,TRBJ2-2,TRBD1,CASSINRDRGSGELFF,TGTGCCAGTAGTATTAACCGGGACAGGGGGTCCGGGGAGCTGTTTTTT
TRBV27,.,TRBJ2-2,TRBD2,CASSPLAGGDLGELFF,TGTGCCAGCAGTCCACTAGCGGGGGGTGATTTGGGGGAGCTGTTTTTT
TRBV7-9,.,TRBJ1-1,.,CASSARAGRGNTEAFF,TGTGCCAGCAGCGCGAGGGCGGGCAGGGGAAACACTGAAGCTTTCTTT
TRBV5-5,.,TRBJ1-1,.,CASSLLGWNTEAFF,TGTGCCAGCAGCCTTCTGGGCTGGAACACTGAAGCTTTCTTT
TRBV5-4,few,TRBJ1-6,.,CASRIDGNSPLHF,TGTGCCAGCAGAATAGACGGGAATTCACCCCTCCACTTT
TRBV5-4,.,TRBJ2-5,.,CASSLARGTQETQYF,TGTGCCAGCAGCTTGGCCAGAGGCACCCAAGAGACCCAGTACTTC
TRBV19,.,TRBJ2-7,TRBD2,CASSISFGGTSDSYEQYF,TGTGCCAGTAGTATTAGTTTTGGAGGGACTAGCGACTCCTACGAGCAGTACTTC
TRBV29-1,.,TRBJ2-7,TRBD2,CSVVGGGIYEQYF,TGCAGCGTTGTCGGGGGGGGGATATACGAGCAGTACTTC
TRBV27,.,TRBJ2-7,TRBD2,CASSPPPPGLAEPYEQYF,TGTGCCAGCAGTCCGCCCCCTCCGGGACTAGCGGAACCCTACGAGCAGTACTTC
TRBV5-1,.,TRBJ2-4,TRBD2,CASSFGLAGGPIKNIQYF,TGCGCCAGCAGCTTTGGACTAGCGGGGGGGCCAATTAAAAACATTCAGTACTTC
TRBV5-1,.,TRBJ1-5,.,CASSLGPSGGRGNQPQHF,TGCGCCAGCAGCTTAGGCCCATCGGGGGGACGGGGCAATCAGCCCCAGCATTTT
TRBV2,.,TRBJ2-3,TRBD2,CASRPSTSGGRDTQYF,TGTGCCAGCAGGCCCTCGACTAGCGGGGGGCGAGATACGCAGTATTTT
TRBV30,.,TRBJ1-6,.,CAWSVNPGSSYNSPLHF,TGTGCCTGGAGTGTGAATCCGGGGAGCTCCTATAATTCACCCCTCCACTTT
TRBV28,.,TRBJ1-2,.,CASRTGEDLGGYTF,TGTGCCAGCAGGACAGGAGAGGACCTGGGGGGCTACACCTTC
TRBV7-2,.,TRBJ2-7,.,CASLRGSSYEQYF,TGTGCCAGCCTTCGGGGGAGCTCCTACGAGCAGTACTTC
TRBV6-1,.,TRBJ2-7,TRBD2,CASRKSGGSYEQYF,TGTGCCAGCAGGAAGAGCGGGGGGTCCTACGAGCAGTACTTC
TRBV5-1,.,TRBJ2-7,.,CASSLNREIQYF,TGCGCCAGCAGCTTAAACCGGGAAATCCAGTACTTC
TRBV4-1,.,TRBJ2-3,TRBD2,CASSHLAGGNTDTQYF,TGCGCCAGCAGCCACCTAGCGGGGGGAAACACAGATACGCAGTATTTT
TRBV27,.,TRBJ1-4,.,CASSPGRKGLEKLFF,TGTGCCAGCAGTCCTGGTAGGAAGGGACTAGAAAAACTGTTTTTT
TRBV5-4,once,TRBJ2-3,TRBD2,CASSLAGGHADTQYF,TGTGCCAGCAGCCTAGCGGGGGGGCATGCAGATACGCAGTATTTT
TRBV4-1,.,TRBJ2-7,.,CASSPSGYEQYF,TGCGCCAGCAGCCCCTCGGGGTACGAGCAGTACTTC
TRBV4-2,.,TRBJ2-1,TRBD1,CASKQQGAMSEQFF,TGTGCCAGCAAACAACAGGGGGCGATGTCCGAGCAGTTCTTC
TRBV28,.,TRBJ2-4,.,CASRPKGKLTAKNIQYF,TGTGCCAGCAGACCTAAGGGGAAACTTACGGCCAAAAACATTCAGTACTTC
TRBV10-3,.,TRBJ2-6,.,CAISDRIAASSGANVLTF,TGTGCCATCAGTGATCGAATTGCAGCGAGCTCTGGGGCCAACGTCCTGACTTTC
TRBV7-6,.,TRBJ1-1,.,CASSLGGGSATEAFF,TGTGCCAGCAGCTTAGGCGGGGGCAGCGCCACTGAAGCTTTCTTT
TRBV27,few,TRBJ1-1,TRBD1,CASSPTGAAEAFF,TGTGCCAGCAGCCCGACAGGGGCCGCTGAAGCTTTCTTT
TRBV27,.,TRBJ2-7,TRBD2,CASREHRLAGGYEQYF,TGTGCCAGCAGGGAACACAGACTAGCGGGGGGGTACGAGCAGTACTTC
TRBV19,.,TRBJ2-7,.,CASSPPYTYEQYF,TGTGCCAGTAGTCCTCCGTATACCTACGAGCAGTACTTC
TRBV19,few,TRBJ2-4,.,CASMSLYGNIQYF,TGTGCCAGTATGTCCCTGTACGGAAACATTCAGTACTTC
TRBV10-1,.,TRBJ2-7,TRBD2,CASSRGGAYEQYF,TGCGCCAGCAGTCGCGGGGGTGCCTACGAGCAGTACTTC
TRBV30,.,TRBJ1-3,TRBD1,CAWSRDRVTGNTIYF,TGTGCCTGGAGCCGGGACAGGGTGACTGGAAACACCATATATTTT
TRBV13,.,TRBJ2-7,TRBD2,CASSLGLAGVYEQYF,TGTGCCAGCAGCTTAGGGTTAGCGGGGGTATACGAGCAGTACTTC
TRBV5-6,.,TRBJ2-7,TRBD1,CASSFRGTGNSYEQYF,TGTGCCAGCAGCTTCCGGGGGACAGGGAACTCCTACGAGCAGTACTTC
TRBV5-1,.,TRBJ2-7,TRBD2,CASSWSAGGTYEQYF,TGCGCCAGCAGTTGGAGTGCGGGGGGGACCTACGAGCAGTACTTC
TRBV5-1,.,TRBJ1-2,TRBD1,CASSWGDRENYGYTF,TGCGCCAGCAGCTGGGGGGACAGGGAGAACTATGGCTACACCTTC